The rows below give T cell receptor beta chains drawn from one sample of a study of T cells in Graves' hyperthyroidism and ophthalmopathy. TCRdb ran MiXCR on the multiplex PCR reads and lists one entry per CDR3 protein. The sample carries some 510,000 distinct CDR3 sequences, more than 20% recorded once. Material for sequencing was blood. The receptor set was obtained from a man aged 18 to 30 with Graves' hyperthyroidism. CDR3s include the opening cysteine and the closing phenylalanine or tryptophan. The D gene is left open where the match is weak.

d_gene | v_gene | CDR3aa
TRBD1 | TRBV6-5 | CASSFRTGVNTEAFF
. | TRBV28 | CASSLGGNTIYF
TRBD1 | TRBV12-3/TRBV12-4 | CASSRQGPNQPQHF
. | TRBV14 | CASSQGSLNTEAFF
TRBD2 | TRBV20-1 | CSAQLTLKPGLAGPQETQYF
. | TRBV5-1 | CASSLEVASEAFF
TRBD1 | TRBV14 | CASSQVRSRRDRGLRETQYF
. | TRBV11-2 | CASSLSAGSYEQYF
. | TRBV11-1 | CASSLLGRGQTYYGYTF
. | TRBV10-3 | CASSRTDRDTIYF
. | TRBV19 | CASRNPLGGRANTGELFF
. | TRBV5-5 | CASSSQVNYGYTF
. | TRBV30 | CAWSVLGRTQHF
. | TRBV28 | CASSPAGVLAEQYF
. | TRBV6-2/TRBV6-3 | CASTKTGSSQPQHF
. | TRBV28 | CASSLGGGAGTEAFF
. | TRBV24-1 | CATSDSRLGNTEAFF
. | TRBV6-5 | CASRPTGTGNTIYF
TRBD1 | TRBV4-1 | CASSQGTRQGGKKDQPQHF
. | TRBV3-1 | CASSQGTRLNIQYF
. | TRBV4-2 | CASSPVTGAGPRMVNQPQHF
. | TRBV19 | CASSMGAGRETGELFF
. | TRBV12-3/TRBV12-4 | CASSLGLPNTEAFF
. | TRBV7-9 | CASSSPIGVDTEAFF
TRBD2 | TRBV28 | CASSPDGLAGRHSRETQYF
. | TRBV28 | CASSPPGYEQYF
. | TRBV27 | CASRRSGTQYF
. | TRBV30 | CAWSVFPLRNYGYTF
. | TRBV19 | CASSISAGKANTGELVF
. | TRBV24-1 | CATGTASGANVLTF
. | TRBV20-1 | CSARDGRGYIQYF
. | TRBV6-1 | CASSRTGQETQYF
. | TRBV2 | CASLGKGGREQYF
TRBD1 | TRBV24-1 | CATSGMDRAYGYTF
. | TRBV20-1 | CSARTSRRSSGYTF
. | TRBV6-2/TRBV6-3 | CASSYSQAGGELFF
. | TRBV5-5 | CVSSPSAQETRYF
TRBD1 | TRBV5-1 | CASRYQGEETQYF
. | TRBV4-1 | CASSQPKTRGTEAFF
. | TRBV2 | CASSWPDYEQYF
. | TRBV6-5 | CASRQEYYGYTF
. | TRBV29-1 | CSVASLDRAHNYGYTF
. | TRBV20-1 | CSARPGGEVDEQYF
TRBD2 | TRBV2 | CASRFSGGTVYEQYF
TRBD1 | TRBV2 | CASDRGAAEQYF
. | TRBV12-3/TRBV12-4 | CASRPLGGFTEAFF
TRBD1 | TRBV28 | CASSSAATGAGNTIYF
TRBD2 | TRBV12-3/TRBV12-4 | CASSFTAGGETQYF
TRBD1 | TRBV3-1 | CASSQPGQEYEQYF
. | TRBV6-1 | CASSVLGQSNQPQHF
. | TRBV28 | CASRMQGLGGYTF
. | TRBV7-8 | CASSSLGFAKTQYF
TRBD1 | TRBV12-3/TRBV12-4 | CASSAGGTTEAFF
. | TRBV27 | CASTSVGGEQFF
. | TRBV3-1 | CASSQDSEGMAEAFF
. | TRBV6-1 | CATKTVNQPQHF
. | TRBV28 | CASSLGTTRSYNSPLHF